One T cell receptor (beta chain) is described in this entry. Its antigen is undetermined. PCR was performed using 60 Vbeta and 13 Jbeta primers. Profiled with immunoSEQ multiplex PCR; TCRdb holds only in-frame clones, not every one. The sample holds roughly 200,000 clones, 65% to 90% seen once. The V and J ends lost 0 bases and 7 bases respectively, with 7 bases between them. Germline lookup yields CDR1 MGHRA and CDR2 YSYEKL. The CDR3 loop spans 13 amino acids. The data are from a study of cytomegalovirus exposure and HLA in healthy donors. Whole-study results and caveats: Confirmation in vitro established that a few CMV-associated chains were specific for CMV antigens.

This sequence joins TRBV4-1 and TRBJ1-5; D remains unclear. The receptor comes from a woman aged 25-40 years in good health and CMV-seronegative. The sample taken for sequencing was PBMCs. The CDR3 loop reads CASSQDSGQPQHF. Here the CDR3 DNA reads TGCGCCAGCAGCCAAGATAGCGGGCAGCCCCAGCATTTT.